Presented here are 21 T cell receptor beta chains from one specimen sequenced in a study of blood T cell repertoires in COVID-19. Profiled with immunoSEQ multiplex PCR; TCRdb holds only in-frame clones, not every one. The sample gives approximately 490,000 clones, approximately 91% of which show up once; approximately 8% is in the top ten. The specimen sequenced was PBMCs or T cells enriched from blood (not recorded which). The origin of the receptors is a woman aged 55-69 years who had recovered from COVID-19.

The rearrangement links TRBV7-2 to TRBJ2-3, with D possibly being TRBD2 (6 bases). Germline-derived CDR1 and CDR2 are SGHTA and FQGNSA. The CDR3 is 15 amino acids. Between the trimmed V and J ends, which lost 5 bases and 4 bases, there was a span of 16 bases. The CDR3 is CASSTTGTWADTQYF. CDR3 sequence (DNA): TGTGCCAGCAGCACCACGGGGACTTGGGCAGATACGCAGTATTTT.

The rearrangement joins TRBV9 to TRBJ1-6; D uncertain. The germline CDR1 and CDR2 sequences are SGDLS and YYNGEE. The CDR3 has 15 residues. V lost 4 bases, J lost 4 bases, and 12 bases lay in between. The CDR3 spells CASSSTGRYNSPLHF. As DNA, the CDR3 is TGTGCCAGCAGCTCTACCGGGAGGTATAATTCACCCCTCCACTTT.

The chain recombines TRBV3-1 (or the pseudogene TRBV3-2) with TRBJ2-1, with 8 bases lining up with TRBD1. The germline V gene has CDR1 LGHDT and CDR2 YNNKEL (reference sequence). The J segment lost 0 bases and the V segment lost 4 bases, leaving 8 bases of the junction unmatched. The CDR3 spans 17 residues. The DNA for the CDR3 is TGTGCCAGCAGCCCGACGGACAGGGCGGCCTCCTACAATGAGCAGTTCTTC. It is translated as CASSPTDRAASYNEQFF.

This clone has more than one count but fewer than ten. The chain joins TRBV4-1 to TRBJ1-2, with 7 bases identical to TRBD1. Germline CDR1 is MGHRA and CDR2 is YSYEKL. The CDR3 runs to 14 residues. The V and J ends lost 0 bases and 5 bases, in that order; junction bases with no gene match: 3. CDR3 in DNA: TGCGCCAGCAGCCAAGAGGGGGGACAGTATGGCTACACCTTC. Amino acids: CASSQEGGQYGYTF.

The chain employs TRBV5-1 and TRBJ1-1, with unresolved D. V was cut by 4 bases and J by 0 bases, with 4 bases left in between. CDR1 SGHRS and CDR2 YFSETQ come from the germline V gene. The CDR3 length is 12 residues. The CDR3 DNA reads TGCGCCAGCAGCGAGTTGAACACTGAAGCTTTCTTT. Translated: CASSELNTEAFF.

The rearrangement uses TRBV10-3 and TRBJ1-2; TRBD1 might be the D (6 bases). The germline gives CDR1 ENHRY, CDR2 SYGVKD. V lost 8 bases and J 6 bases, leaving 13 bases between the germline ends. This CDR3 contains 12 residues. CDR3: CAIHTGKDGYTF. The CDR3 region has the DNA TGTGCCATCCACACAGGGAAGGATGGCTACACCTTC.

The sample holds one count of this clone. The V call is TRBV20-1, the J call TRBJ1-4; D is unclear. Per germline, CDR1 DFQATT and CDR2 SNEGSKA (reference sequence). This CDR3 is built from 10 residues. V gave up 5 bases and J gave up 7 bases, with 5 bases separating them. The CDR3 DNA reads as TGCAGTGCTCTCGGTGAAAAACTGTTTTTT. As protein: CSALGEKLFF.

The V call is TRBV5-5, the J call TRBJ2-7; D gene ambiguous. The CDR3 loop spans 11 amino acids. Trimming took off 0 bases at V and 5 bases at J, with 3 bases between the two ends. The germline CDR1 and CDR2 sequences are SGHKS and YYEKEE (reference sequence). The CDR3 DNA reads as TGTGCCAGCAGCTTGGGCGACGAGCAGTACTTC. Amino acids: CASSLGDEQYF. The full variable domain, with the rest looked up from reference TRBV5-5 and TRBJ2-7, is DAGVTQSPTHLIKTRGQQVTLRCSPISGHKSVSWYQQVLGQGPQFIFQYYEKEERGRGNFPDRFSARQFPNYSSELNVNALLLGDSALYLCASSLGDEQYFGPGTRLTVT.

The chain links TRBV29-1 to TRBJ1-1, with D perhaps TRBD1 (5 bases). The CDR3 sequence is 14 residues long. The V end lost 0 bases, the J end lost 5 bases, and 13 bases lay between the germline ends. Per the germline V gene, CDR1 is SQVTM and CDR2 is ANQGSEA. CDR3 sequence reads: CSVEDGTGATEAFF. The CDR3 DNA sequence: TGCAGCGTTGAAGATGGAACAGGAGCTACTGAAGCTTTCTTT.

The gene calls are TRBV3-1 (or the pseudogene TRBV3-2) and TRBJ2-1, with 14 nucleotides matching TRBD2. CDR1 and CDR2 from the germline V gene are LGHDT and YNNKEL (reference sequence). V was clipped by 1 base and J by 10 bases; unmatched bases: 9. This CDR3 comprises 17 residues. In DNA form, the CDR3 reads TGTGCCAGCAGCCAAGGCCCGACTAGCGGGGGGGCCTGGGAGCAGTTCTTC. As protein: CASSQGPTSGGAWEQFF.

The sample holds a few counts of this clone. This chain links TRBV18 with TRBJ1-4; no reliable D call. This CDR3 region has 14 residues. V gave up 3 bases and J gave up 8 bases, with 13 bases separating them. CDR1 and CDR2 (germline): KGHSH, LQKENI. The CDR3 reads CASSPSGVREKLFF. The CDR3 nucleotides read TGTGCCAGCTCACCGTCCGGAGTGCGGGAAAAACTGTTTTTT.

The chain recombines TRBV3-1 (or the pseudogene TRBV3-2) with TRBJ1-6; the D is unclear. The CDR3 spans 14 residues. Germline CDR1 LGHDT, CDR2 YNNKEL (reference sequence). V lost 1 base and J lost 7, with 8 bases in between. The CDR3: CASSQGQFNSPLHF. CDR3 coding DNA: TGTGCCAGCAGCCAAGGGCAGTTCAATTCACCCCTCCACTTT.

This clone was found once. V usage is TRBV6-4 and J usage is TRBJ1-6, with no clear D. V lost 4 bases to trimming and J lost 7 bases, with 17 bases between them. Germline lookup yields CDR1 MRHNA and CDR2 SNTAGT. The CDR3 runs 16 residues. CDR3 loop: CASSARPLTENSPLHF. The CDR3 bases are TGTGCCAGCAGTGCCAGGCCCCTAACCGAGAATTCACCCCTCCACTTT.

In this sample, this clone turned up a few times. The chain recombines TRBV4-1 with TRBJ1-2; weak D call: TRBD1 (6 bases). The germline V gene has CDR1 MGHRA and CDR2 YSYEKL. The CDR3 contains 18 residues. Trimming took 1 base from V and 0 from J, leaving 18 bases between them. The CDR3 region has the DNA TGCGCCAGCAGCCAAGCCTTCGGCAGGGGAGGGTCTAACTATGGCTACACCTTC. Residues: CASSQAFGRGGSNYGYTF.

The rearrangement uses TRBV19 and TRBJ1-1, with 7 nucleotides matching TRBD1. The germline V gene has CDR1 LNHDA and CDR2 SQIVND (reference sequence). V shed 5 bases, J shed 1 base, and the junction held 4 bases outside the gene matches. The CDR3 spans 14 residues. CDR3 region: CASSAGDRNTEAFF. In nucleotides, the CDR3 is TGTGCCAGTAGTGCAGGGGACAGGAACACTGAAGCTTTCTTT.

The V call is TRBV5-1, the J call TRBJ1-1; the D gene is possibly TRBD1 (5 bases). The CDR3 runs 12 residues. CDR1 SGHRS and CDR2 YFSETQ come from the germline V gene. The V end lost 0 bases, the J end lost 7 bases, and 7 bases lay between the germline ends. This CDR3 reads CASSLVGGEAFF. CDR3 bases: TGCGCCAGCAGCTTGGTCGGGGGTGAAGCTTTCTTT.

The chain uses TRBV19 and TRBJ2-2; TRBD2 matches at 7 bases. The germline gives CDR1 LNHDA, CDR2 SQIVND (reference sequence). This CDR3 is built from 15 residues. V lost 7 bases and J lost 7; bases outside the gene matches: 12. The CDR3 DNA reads TGTGCCAGTAATACGGGGGGACCTGGAATCGGGGAGCTGTTTTTT. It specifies CASNTGGPGIGELFF.

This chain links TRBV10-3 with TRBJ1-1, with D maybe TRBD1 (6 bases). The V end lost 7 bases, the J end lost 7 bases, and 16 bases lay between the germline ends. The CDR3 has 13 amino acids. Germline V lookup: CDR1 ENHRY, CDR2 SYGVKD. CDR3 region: CAIKPAGAYEAFF. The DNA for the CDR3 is TGTGCCATCAAGCCAGCGGGGGCGTATGAAGCTTTCTTT.

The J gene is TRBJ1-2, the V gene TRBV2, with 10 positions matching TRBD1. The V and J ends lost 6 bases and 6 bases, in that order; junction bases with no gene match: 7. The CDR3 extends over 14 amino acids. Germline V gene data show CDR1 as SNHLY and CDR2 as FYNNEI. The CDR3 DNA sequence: TGTGCCAGCAGCGATGACAGGGGGCTGAATGGCTACACCTTC. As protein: CASSDDRGLNGYTF.

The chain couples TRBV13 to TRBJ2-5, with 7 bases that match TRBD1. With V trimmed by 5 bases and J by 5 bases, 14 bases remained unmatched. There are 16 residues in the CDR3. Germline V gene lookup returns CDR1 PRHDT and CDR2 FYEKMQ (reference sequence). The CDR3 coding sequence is TGTGCCAGCAGCCCGAGGGGGCAGGCCTTCGTTGAGACCCAGTACTTC. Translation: CASSPRGQAFVETQYF. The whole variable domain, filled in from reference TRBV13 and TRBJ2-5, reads AAGVIQSPRHLIKEKRETATLKCYPIPRHDTVYWYQQGPGQDPQFLISFYEKMQSDKGSIPDRFSAQQFSDYHSELNMSSLELGDSALYFCASSPRGQAFVETQYFGPGTRLLVL.

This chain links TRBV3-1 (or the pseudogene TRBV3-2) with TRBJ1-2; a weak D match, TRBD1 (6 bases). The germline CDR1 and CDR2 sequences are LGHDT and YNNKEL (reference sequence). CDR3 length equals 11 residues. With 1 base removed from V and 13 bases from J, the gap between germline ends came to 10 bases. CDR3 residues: CASSQGTQGTF. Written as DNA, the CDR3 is TGTGCCAGCAGCCAAGGCACACAGGGCACCTTC.